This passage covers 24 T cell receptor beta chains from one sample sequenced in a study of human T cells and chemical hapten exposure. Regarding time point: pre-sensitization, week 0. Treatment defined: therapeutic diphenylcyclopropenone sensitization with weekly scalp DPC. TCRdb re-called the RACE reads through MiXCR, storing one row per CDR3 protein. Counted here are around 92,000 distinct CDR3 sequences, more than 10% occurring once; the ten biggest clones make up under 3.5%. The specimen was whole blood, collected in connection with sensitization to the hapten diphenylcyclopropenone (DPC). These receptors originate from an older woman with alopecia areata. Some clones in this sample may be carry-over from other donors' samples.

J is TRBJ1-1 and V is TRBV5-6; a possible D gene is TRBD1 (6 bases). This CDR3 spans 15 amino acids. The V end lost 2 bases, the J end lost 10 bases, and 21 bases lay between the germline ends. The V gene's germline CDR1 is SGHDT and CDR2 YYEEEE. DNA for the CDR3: TGTGCCAGCAGCTTTTTGAGTACAGGGAGTTTCGGAGCTTTCTTT. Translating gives CASSFLSTGSFGAFF.

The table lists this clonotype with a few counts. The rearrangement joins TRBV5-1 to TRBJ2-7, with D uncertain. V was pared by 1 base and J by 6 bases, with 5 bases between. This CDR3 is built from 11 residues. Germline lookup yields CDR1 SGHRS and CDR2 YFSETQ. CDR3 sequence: CASSLRAEQYF. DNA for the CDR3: TGCGCCAGCAGCTTGCGAGCCGAGCAGTACTTC.

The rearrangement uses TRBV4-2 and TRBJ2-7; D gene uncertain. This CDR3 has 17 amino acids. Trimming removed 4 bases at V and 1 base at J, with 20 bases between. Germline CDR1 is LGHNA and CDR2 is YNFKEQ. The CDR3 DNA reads TGTGCCAGCAGCCTAGGGCCCCCCAGCTATCCATCCTACGAGCAGTACTTC. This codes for CASSLGPPSYPSYEQYF.

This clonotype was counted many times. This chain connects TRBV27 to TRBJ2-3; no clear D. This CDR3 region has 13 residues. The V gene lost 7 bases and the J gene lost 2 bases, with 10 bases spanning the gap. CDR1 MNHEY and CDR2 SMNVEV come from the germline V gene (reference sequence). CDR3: CASKRTATDTQYF. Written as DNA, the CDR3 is TGTGCCAGCAAAAGAACAGCCACAGATACGCAGTATTTT.

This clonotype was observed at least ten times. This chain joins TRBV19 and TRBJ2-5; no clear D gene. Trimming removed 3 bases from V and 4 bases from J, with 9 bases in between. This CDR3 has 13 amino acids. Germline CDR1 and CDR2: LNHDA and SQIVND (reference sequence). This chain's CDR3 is CASSMSRGETQYF. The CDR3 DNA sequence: TGTGCCAGTAGTATGTCCCGCGGAGAGACCCAGTACTTC.

The CDR3 DNA is TGTGCCAGTAGTGACCTGAGGAGTGAAAAACTGTTTTTT. Translating gives CASSDLRSEKLFF. The rearrangement uses TRBV19 and TRBJ1-4, with D hard to call. The ends were cut back, 5 bases at V and 7 bases at J, with 11 bases in the middle. Germline loops: CDR1 LNHDA, CDR2 SQIVND (reference sequence). The CDR3 consists of 13 residues.

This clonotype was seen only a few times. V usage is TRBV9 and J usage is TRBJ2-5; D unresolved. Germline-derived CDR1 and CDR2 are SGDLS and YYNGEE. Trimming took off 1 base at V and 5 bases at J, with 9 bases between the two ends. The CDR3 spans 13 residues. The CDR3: CASSVYGWETQYF. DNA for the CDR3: TGTGCCAGCAGCGTATACGGCTGGGAGACCCAGTACTTC.

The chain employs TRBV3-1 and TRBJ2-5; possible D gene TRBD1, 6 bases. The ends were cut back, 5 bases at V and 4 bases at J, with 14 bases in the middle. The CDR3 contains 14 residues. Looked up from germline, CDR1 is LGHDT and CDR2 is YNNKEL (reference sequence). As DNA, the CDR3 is TGTGCCAGCAGCGTCCGGGGACAAGGAGAGACCCAGTACTTC. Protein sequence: CASSVRGQGETQYF.

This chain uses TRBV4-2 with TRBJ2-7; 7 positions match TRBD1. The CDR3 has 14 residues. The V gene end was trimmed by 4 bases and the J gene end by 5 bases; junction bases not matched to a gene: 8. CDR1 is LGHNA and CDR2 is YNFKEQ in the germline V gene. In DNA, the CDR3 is TGTGCCAGCAGCCTTCAACAGGGGACGCACGAGCAGTACTTC. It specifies CASSLQQGTHEQYF.

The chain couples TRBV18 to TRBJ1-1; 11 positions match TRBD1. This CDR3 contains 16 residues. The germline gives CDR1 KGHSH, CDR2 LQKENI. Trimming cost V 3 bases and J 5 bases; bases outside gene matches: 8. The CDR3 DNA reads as TGTGCCAGCTCACCCGGGACAGGGGGGTTCGGGACTGAAGCTTTCTTT. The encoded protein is CASSPGTGGFGTEAFF.

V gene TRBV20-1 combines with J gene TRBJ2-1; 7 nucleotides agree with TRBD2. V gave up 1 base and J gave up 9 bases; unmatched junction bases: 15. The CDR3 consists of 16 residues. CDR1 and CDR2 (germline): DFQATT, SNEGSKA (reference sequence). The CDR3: CSARGSLAGERGEQFF. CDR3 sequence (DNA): TGCAGTGCTAGAGGCAGTTTGGCGGGGGAAAGGGGTGAGCAGTTCTTC.

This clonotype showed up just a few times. The DNA of the CDR3 is TGTGCCAGCAGTACCGGGACAACTTACTCCTACGAGCAGTACTTC. It codes for CASSTGTTYSYEQYF. This sequence joins TRBV6-1 and TRBJ2-7; D is possibly TRBD1 (6 bases). Trimming removed 5 bases at V and 0 bases at J, with 14 bases between. Germline assignment: CDR1 MNHNS and CDR2 SASEGT. This CDR3 is built from 15 residues.

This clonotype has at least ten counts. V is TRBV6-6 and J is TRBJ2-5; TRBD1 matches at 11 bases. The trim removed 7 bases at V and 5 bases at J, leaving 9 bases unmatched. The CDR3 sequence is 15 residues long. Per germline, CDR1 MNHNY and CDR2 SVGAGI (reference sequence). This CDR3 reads CASIIWTGGEETQYF. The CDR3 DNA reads TGTGCCAGCATCATCTGGACAGGGGGCGAGGAGACCCAGTACTTC.

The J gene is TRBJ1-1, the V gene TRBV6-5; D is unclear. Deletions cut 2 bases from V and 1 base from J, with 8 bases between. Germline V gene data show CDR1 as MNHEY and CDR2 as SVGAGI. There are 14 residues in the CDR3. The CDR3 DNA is TGTGCCAGCAGTTACGGCGTGAAGAACACTGAAGCTTTCTTT. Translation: CASSYGVKNTEAFF.

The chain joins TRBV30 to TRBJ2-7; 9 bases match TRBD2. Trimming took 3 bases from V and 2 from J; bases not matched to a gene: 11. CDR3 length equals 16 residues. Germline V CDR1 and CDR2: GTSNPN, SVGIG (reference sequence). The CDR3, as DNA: TGTGCCTGGAGATACTGGGCGGGGGGGAGCCCCTACGAGCAGTACTTC. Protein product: CAWRYWAGGSPYEQYF. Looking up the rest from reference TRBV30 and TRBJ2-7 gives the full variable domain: SQTIHQWPATLVQPVGSPLSLECTVEGTSNPNLYWYRQAAGRGLQLLFYSVGIGQISSEVPQNLSASRPQDRQFILSSKKLLLSDSGFYLCAWRYWAGGSPYEQYFGPGTRLTVT.

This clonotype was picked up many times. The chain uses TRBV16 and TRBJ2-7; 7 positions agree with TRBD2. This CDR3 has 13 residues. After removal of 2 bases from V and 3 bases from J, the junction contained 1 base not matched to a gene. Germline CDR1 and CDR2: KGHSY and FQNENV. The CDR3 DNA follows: TGTGCCAGCAGCCAAGGGACTATCTACGAGCAGTACTTC. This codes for CASSQGTIYEQYF.

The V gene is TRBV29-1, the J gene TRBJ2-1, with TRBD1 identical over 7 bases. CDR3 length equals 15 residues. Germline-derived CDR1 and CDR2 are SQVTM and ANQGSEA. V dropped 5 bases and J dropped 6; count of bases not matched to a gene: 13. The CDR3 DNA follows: TGCAGCGTTTGGGACCAGGGGGTAGTAGGCAATGAGCAGTTCTTC. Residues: CSVWDQGVVGNEQFF.

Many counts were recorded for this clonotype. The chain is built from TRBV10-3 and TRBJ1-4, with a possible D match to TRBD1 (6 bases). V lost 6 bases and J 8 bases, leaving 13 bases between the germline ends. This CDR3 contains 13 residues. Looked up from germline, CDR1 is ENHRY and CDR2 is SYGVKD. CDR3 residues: CAIREQGWEKLFF. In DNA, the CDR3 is TGTGCCATCAGGGAACAGGGCTGGGAAAAACTGTTTTTT.

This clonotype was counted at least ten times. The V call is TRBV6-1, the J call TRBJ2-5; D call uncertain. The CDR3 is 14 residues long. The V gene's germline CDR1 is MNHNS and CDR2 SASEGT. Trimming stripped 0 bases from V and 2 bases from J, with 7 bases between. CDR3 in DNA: TGTGCCAGCAGTGAAGCGAACAGTCAAGAGACCCAGTACTTC. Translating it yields CASSEANSQETQYF.

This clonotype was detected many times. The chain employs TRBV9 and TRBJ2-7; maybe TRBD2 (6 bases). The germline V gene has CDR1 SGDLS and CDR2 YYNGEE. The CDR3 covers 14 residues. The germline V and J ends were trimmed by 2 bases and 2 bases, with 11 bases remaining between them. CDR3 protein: CASSVGGATYEQYF. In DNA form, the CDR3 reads TGTGCCAGCAGCGTCGGCGGGGCCACCTACGAGCAGTACTTC.

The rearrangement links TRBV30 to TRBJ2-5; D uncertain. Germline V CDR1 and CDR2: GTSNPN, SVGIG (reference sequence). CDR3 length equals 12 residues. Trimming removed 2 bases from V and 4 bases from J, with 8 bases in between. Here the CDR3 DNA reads TGTGCCTGGAGTCTAGTTCGAGAGACCCAGTACTTC. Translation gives CAWSLVRETQYF.

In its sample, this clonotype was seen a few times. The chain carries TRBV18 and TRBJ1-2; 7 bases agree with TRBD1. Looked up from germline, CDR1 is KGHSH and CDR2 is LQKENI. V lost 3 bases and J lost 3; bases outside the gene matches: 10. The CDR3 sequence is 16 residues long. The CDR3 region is CASSPGDSPSYYGYTF. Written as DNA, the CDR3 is TGTGCCAGCTCACCCGGGGACAGCCCGTCTTACTATGGCTACACCTTC.

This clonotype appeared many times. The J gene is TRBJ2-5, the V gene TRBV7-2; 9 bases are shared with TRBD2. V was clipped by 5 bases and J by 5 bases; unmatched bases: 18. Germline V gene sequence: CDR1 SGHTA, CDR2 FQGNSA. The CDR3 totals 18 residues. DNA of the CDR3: TGTGCCAGCAGCCGCCCCTGGGGCGGGGGGGCCGATTGGGAGACCCAGTACTTC. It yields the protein CASSRPWGGGADWETQYF.

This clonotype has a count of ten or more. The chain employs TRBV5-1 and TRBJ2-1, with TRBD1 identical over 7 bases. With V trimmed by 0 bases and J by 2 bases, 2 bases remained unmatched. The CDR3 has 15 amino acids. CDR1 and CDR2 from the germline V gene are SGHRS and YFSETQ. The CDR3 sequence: CASSLVGTAYNEQFF. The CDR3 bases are TGCGCCAGCAGCTTGGTAGGGACAGCCTACAATGAGCAGTTCTTC.